These 8 T cell receptor beta chains originate from one sample sequenced in a study of T cells in narcolepsy. TCRdb keeps only in-frame clones here, not all; method: immunoSEQ multiplex PCR. This repertoire shows tens of thousands of clones, over 80% found once; its top ten account for approximately 1.6%. The sample comprised memory (CD45RA-) CD4+ T cells from blood. The receptors were sampled from a human donor in good health.

The J gene is TRBJ2-7, the V gene TRBV29-1; D call uncertain. Trimming stripped 6 bases from V and 0 bases from J, with 6 bases between. CDR1 and CDR2 (germline): SQVTM, ANQGSEA. CDR3 length: 11 residues. As DNA, the CDR3 is TGCAGCGTACGAGACTCCTACGAGCAGTACTTC. It yields the protein CSVRDSYEQYF.

The table lists this clone with a few counts. The rearrangement uses TRBV5-1 and TRBJ2-3; D is uncertain. Deletions cut 4 bases from V and 6 bases from J, with 12 bases between. The CDR3 sequence is 13 residues long. The V gene's germline CDR1 is SGHRS and CDR2 YFSETQ. CDR3 loop: CASSPRSGDTQYF. The CDR3 DNA reads TGCGCCAGCAGCCCGCGGTCCGGGGATACGCAGTATTTT.

This clone was picked up a small number of times. This rearrangement joins TRBV5-6 to TRBJ1-1; D is ambiguous. With 0 bases removed from V and 1 base from J, the gap between germline ends came to 7 bases. The CDR3 sequence is 14 residues long. Germline loops: CDR1 SGHDT, CDR2 YYEEEE. The DNA of the CDR3 is TGTGCCAGCAGCTTGGGACGGAGGAACACTGAAGCTTTCTTT. It specifies CASSLGRRNTEAFF.

V gene TRBV30 combines with J gene TRBJ1-5; TRBD1 is a possible D gene (5 bases). Germline CDR1 is GTSNPN and CDR2 is SVGIG (reference sequence). Trimming took 0 bases from V and 7 from J, leaving 10 bases between them. This CDR3 is 13 amino acids long. The CDR3 here is CAWSVLGGQPQHF. The DNA for the CDR3 is TGTGCCTGGAGTGTATTGGGGGGACAGCCCCAGCATTTT.

The rearrangement joins TRBV6-6 to TRBJ2-3; 8 bases are a match to TRBD2. This CDR3 has 14 amino acids. V was clipped by 5 bases and J by 4 bases; unmatched bases: 5. Germline V gene lookup returns CDR1 MNHNY and CDR2 SVGAGI (reference sequence). This CDR3 reads CASSRTSGPDTQYF. The CDR3 coding sequence is TGTGCCAGCAGTCGTACTAGCGGTCCAGATACGCAGTATTTT.

This sequence joins TRBV4-3 and TRBJ1-3; D call uncertain. The germline V and J ends were trimmed by 0 bases and 4 bases, with 10 bases remaining between them. The CDR3 is 15 residues long. CDR1 and CDR2 from the germline V gene are LGHNA and YSLEER. The CDR3 spells CASSQEGGYGNTIYF. The DNA of the CDR3 is TGCGCCAGCAGCCAAGAAGGCGGGTACGGAAACACCATATATTTT.

The genes are TRBV19 and TRBJ1-4; D is ambiguous. CDR3 size: 15 residues. V was shortened by 8 bases and J by 0 bases, with 13 bases between the two germline ends. Germline CDR1 is LNHDA and CDR2 is SQIVND (reference sequence). The CDR3 is CASQEGGATNEKLFF. For the CDR3, the DNA is TGTGCCAGTCAAGAGGGAGGTGCAACTAATGAAAAACTGTTTTTT.

This chain connects TRBV2 to TRBJ2-7; 7 bases are a match to TRBD1. There are 14 residues in the CDR3. J was trimmed by 3 bases and V by 2 bases; bases with no gene match: 4. Germline-derived CDR1 and CDR2 are SNHLY and FYNNEI. CDR3 loop: CASSELGQRYEQYF. The CDR3 region has the DNA TGTGCCAGCAGTGAACTGGGACAGCGCTACGAGCAGTACTTC.